This entry lists 7 T cell receptor beta chains sequenced from one sample in a study of regulatory T cells in long-lasting Graves disease. Relying on iRepertoire HTBI primers and Arm-PCR of CDR3 regions, the team built TCR beta libraries. From the multiplex PCR reads, TCRdb called clonotypes with MiXCR, one entry per CDR3 protein. The sample lists approximately 250,000 distinct CDR3 sequences; around 19% were seen once. The sample's time point: newly diagnosed GD, antithyroid drugs for less than 3 months. TCR sequences were obtained from RNA taken from PBMCs. The material sequenced was peripheral blood mononuclear cells (PBMCs), taken at new diagnosis, from a patient treated with antithyroid drugs. The source of these receptors is a female donor with Graves disease.

This clonotype has just a few counts. V usage is TRBV14 and J usage is TRBJ2-7, with 10 bases fitting TRBD2. With 4 bases clipped from V and 3 bases from J, the junction kept 3 bases outside the gene matches. CDR1 is SGHDN, CDR2 FVKESK, per germline. The length of the CDR3 is 14 residues. The CDR3, as DNA: TGTGCCAGCAGCCGGACTAGCGGATTCTACGAGCAGTACTTC. Protein: CASSRTSGFYEQYF.

This clonotype was seen ten or more times. CDR3 DNA: TGTGCCACCAGTGGTGGTGGAGAGACCCAGTACTTC. Protein sequence: CATSGGGETQYF. The V and J genes are TRBV24-1 and TRBJ2-5, with D unclear. CDR3 length: 12 amino acids. Trimming shortened V by 5 bases and J by 4 bases, and 7 bases separated the two germline ends. CDR1 and CDR2 from the germline V gene are KGHDR and SFDVKD.

There are many counts of this clonotype. The chain employs TRBV5-1 and TRBJ2-2; 9 bases are shared with TRBD1. Germline V gives CDR1 SGHRS, CDR2 YFSETQ. This CDR3 is 16 amino acids long. The J segment lost 6 bases and the V segment lost 4 bases, leaving 10 bases of the junction unmatched. CDR3 DNA sequence: TGCGCCAGCAGCCAGACCTACAGGGGGCGAGCCGGGGAGCTGTTTTTT. Encoded protein: CASSQTYRGRAGELFF.

This clonotype was counted at least ten times. This chain connects TRBV6-2 or TRBV6-3 to TRBJ1-1, with a possible D match to TRBD1 (5 bases). Trimming shortened V by 0 bases and J by 1 base, and 12 bases separated the two germline ends. The CDR3 has 16 residues. From germline, CDR1 is MNHEY and CDR2 SVGEGT. The CDR3 loop is CASSYSANTGNTEAFF. CDR3 nucleotide sequence: TGTGCCAGCAGTTACTCCGCCAATACAGGGAACACTGAAGCTTTCTTT.

This clonotype came up many times. The chain combines TRBV2 with TRBJ1-2; a weak D match, TRBD1 (6 bases). The CDR3 contains 14 residues. Per germline, CDR1 SNHLY and CDR2 FYNNEI. Trimming shortened V by 5 bases and J by 1 base, and 11 bases separated the two germline ends. The CDR3 spells CASSRGQLNYGYTF. The CDR3 nucleotides read TGTGCCAGCAGTAGAGGACAGCTTAACTATGGCTACACCTTC.

This clonotype was counted a few times. The chain uses TRBV9 and TRBJ1-4; TRBD1 aligns across 7 bases. The junction had 2 bases not matched to a gene; V was cut back by 2 bases and J by 1 base. Germline V gene sequence: CDR1 SGDLS, CDR2 YYNGEE. The CDR3 covers 15 residues. For the CDR3, the DNA is TGTGCCAGCAGCGTCGACAGGGAAACTAATGAAAAACTGTTTTTT. Encoded protein: CASSVDRETNEKLFF.

This clonotype was seen many times. This chain uses TRBV6-1 with TRBJ1-4; D perhaps matches TRBD1 (6 bases). Germline-derived CDR1 and CDR2 are MNHNS and SASEGT. This CDR3 region has 15 residues. Trimming removed 6 bases from V and 5 bases from J, with 16 bases in between. CDR3 region: CASSPGNRANEKLFF. Written as DNA, the CDR3 is TGTGCCAGCAGCCCAGGGAACAGGGCGAATGAAAAACTGTTTTTT.